Listed below are T cell receptor beta chains from one sample, sequenced in a study of T-cell reconstitution after alpha-beta-depleted transplantation in children. TCRdb re-derived calls from the PCR reads in MiXCR, one entry per CDR3 protein. This table holds under 150,000 distinct CDR3 sequences, 8% to 10% found once. Here the sequenced sample was PBMCs, mostly from graft donor cells, taken 180 days after TCRalphabeta/CD19-depleted stem cell transplant. The receptors come from a girl less than two years old who had a stem cell transplant for combined immunodeficiency, so the T cells may come from the graft donor. The CDR3 runs from the conserved cysteine through the conserved F or W.

j_call | v_call | cdr3_aa
TRBJ2-7 | TRBV5-5 | CASSEAGGSYEQYF
TRBJ2-1 | TRBV4-1 | CASSQTGAGNNEQFF
TRBJ2-1 | TRBV12-3/TRBV12-4 | CAGAGFYNEQFF
TRBJ2-7 | TRBV20-1 | CSASNGFSYEQYF
TRBJ2-7 | TRBV12-3/TRBV12-4 | CASSQPGQGHEQYF
TRBJ2-7 | TRBV5-1 | CASGPDSTYEQYF
TRBJ1-2 | TRBV6-1 | CASRDRERGYGYTF
TRBJ1-5 | TRBV7-2 | CASSFGRSLLGNQPQHF
TRBJ2-3 | TRBV10-3 | CAIRRLASDTDTQYF
TRBJ2-1 | TRBV5-1 | CASSPWTSGRRSNEQFF
TRBJ1-1 | TRBV5-1 | CASSLGQGLNTEAFF
TRBJ2-1 | TRBV20-1 | CSAPAGGRLLAGDERFF
TRBJ2-5 | TRBV20-1 | CSGLAHQETQYF
TRBJ2-5 | TRBV9 | CASSVAASLASRETQYF
TRBJ2-7 | TRBV6-5 | CASSFGGWSSYEQYF
TRBJ2-1 | TRBV10-3 | CAISDRAIYNEQFF
TRBJ2-5 | TRBV5-1 | CASSLAPGLETQYF
TRBJ2-7 | TRBV20-1 | CSARDPSGLYEQYF
TRBJ2-5 | TRBV20-1 | CSASHVDQETQYF
TRBJ1-1 | TRBV18 | CASSPRLPGQGNTEAFF
TRBJ1-1 | TRBV12-5 | CASGLVGQGGTEAFF
TRBJ2-1 | TRBV3-1 | CASSHARFSGSDTPQNNEQFF
TRBJ1-4 | TRBV12-3/TRBV12-4 | CASSFPRVGEKLFF
TRBJ2-7 | TRBV20-1 | CSARDPIPGRVAPYEQYF
TRBJ2-4 | TRBV6-5 | CASSAGQSGNIQYF
TRBJ2-7 | TRBV18 | CASSPGAGSTYEQYF
TRBJ2-5 | TRBV11-1 | CASSLQETLQETQYF
TRBJ2-7 | TRBV3-1 | CASSPTGQGALEQYF
TRBJ1-5 | TRBV20-1 | CSAHTGYSNQPQHF
TRBJ1-4 | TRBV30 | CAWGYRGYEKLFF
TRBJ2-1 | TRBV5-1 | CASSLVPPPSSYNEQFF
TRBJ1-1 | TRBV7-2 | CASSLDRTLNTEAFF
TRBJ2-5 | TRBV5-1 | CASSLEGTRQETQYF
TRBJ2-5 | TRBV6-1 | CASSQGGRGRGETQYF
TRBJ2-7 | TRBV7-2 | CASSPPGLAGNYEQYF
TRBJ2-5 | TRBV10-3 | CATQKTGGHQETQYF
TRBJ2-2 | TRBV10-3 | CAVREPPGIFPSGELFF
TRBJ1-5 | TRBV2 | CASSDEAGVRQPQHF